This T cell receptor beta chain stems from a study of T cells after yellow fever vaccination. Whole-study results and caveats: Abundant clonotypes from the bulk population could contaminate FACS-sorted repertoires.

The V gene end was trimmed by 0 bases and the J gene end by 8 bases; junction bases not matched to a gene: 9. The CDR3 has 17 residues. Germline values: CDR1 LGHNA, CDR2 YNFKEQ. With regard to this clonotype: The antigen is not known.

TCRdb ran MiXCR on the 5' RACE reads and lists one entry per CDR3 protein. The sample lists 150,000 to 200,000 distinct CDR3 sequences, roughly 6.2% occurring once. This clonotype was obtained from a man aged 18 to 30 who received the YFV17D yellow fever vaccine. The rearrangement links TRBV4-2 to TRBJ2-1, with TRBD1 matching over 11 bases. This material consisted of CD4+ T cells sorted from PBMCs, taken on the day of the first yellow fever vaccination. The CDR3 DNA is TGTGCCAGCAGCCAAGATATCGGGACAGGGGGTCGGGATGAGCAGTTCTTC. Its protein is CASSQDIGTGGRDEQFF.